These 18 T cell receptor beta chains were sequenced from one sample in a study of T cells in Graves' hyperthyroidism and ophthalmopathy. Amplification of TCR beta CDR3 regions used RNA as the template. Using the HTBI primer set, a first-round RT-PCR was run on the TCR CDR3. From the multiplex PCR reads, TCRdb called clonotypes with MiXCR, one entry per CDR3 protein. The repertoire consists of roughly 500,000 distinct CDR3 sequences, with approximately 14% occurring once and the leading ten covering roughly 5.5%. The sequencing sample was made of blood. These receptors all stem from a woman aged 25 to 39 with Graves' hyperthyroidism that later progressed to Graves' ophthalmopathy.

This clonotype was seen many times. The CDR3 nucleotides are TGTGCCAAGGGCAGGCAGAACACTGAAGCTTTCTTT. Amino acid sequence: CAKGRQNTEAFF. The chain uses TRBV15 and TRBJ1-1; D is undetermined. V lost 10 bases to trimming and J lost 1 base, with 10 bases between them. CDR3 size: 12 residues. Germline CDR1 reads LNHNV; CDR2 reads YYDKDF (reference sequence).

This clonotype was seen many times. The rearrangement joins TRBV2 to TRBJ1-5; D is undetermined. Germline V gives CDR1 SNHLY, CDR2 FYNNEI. V lost 8 bases and J lost 2, with 10 bases in between. The CDR3 loop spans 13 amino acids. For the CDR3, the DNA is TGTGCCAGCGGGCAGGATCGCAATCAGCCCCAGCATTTT. Translated: CASGQDRNQPQHF. The full variable domain, with the rest looked up from reference TRBV2 and TRBJ1-5, is EPEVTQTPSHQVTQMGQEVILRCVPISNHLYFYWYRQILGQKVEFLVSFYNNEISEKSEIFDDQFSVERPDGSNFTLKIRSTKLEDSAMYFCASGQDRNQPQHFGDGTRLSIL.

This clonotype was observed many times. This chain connects TRBV28 to TRBJ1-2; no firm D call. V was trimmed by 3 bases and J by 0 bases, leaving 2 bases between them. From germline, CDR1 is MDHEN and CDR2 SYDVKM. The CDR3 is 12 residues long. DNA for the CDR3: TGTGCCAGCAGTTTGGCTAACTATGGCTACACCTTC. Translating it yields CASSLANYGYTF.

About this clonotype itself: This sequence may be a read error, since a much larger clone differs from it by one base. The J gene is TRBJ2-5, the V gene TRBV12-3 or TRBV12-4, with D perhaps TRBD1 or TRBD2 (5 bases each). The CDR3 loop spans 13 amino acids. V lost 6 bases, J lost 5 bases, and 13 bases lay in between. The DNA for the CDR3 is TGTGCCAGCAGGAAACGGGGCCGGGAGACCCAGTACTTC. Its protein product is CASRKRGRETQYF.

This clonotype was recorded many times. This chain connects TRBV13 to TRBJ2-7; D is ambiguous. The germline gives CDR1 PRHDT, CDR2 FYEKMQ (reference sequence). The V end lost 4 bases, the J end lost 0 bases, and 22 bases lay between the germline ends. This CDR3 contains 18 residues. The DNA for the CDR3 is TGTGCCAGCAGCTCCCCTTTGAGGATCCCGAGGAGCTCCTACGAGCAGTACTTC. Translation gives CASSSPLRIPRSSYEQYF.

This clonotype is a singleton in its sample. This may be a read error: a much more frequent sequence differs by one nucleotide. The chain couples TRBV30 to TRBJ2-7; D remains unclear. In germline, CDR1 is GTSNPN, CDR2 SVGIG (reference sequence). The CDR3 has 10 residues. The CDR3: CAWGVYEEYF. CDR3 sequence (DNA): TGTGCCTGGGGGGTCTACGAGGAGTACTTC. The variable domain in full, completed from reference TRBV30 and TRBJ2-7, reads SQTIHQWPATLVQPVGSPLSLECTVEGTSNPNLYWYRQAAGRGLQLLFYSVGIGQISSEVPQNLSASRPQDRQFILSSKKLLLSDSGFYLCAWGVYEEYFGPGTRLTVT.

This clonotype was seen ten or more times. The chain carries TRBV14 and TRBJ1-2; D ambiguous. Trimming took off 1 base at V and 8 bases at J, with 11 bases between the two ends. Germline CDR1 is SGHDN and CDR2 is FVKESK. This CDR3 has 13 residues. In DNA, the CDR3 is TGTGCCAGCAGCCAAGGAGGGAGAGGAGGCTACACCTTC. Translating gives CASSQGGRGGYTF.

This clonotype was recorded many times. The chain couples TRBV29-1 to TRBJ2-2; D is perhaps TRBD2 (5 bases). The CDR3 sequence is 12 residues long. CDR1 SQVTM and CDR2 ANQGSEA come from the germline V gene. With 4 bases removed from V and 6 bases from J, the gap between germline ends came to 9 bases. The CDR3 coding sequence is TGCAGCGTTGGAGCGGTAGCCGGGGAGCTGTTTTTT. It encodes CSVGAVAGELFF.

This clonotype came up many times. This CDR3 reads CATSELDMDTEAFF. CDR3 sequence (DNA): TGTGCCACCAGTGAACTAGACATGGACACTGAAGCTTTCTTT. The chain employs TRBV24-1 and TRBJ1-1; D gene uncertain. The CDR3 length is 14 residues. The V end was cut by 4 bases, the J end by 3 bases, with 11 bases between. The germline gives CDR1 KGHDR, CDR2 SFDVKD.

Concerning this clonotype: One end of the junction is discordant with germline, which a read error may explain. This chain uses TRBV28 with TRBJ1-1; 8 bases agree with TRBD1. Germline CDR1 and CDR2: MDHEN and SYDVKM. The CDR3 covers 15 residues. CDR3 loop: CVSSSPQGARTEAFF. CDR3 DNA sequence: TGTGTCAGCAGTTCACCCCAGGGGGCCCGCACTGAAGCCTTCTTT.

This clonotype was found a few times. This sequence joins TRBV12-3 or TRBV12-4 and TRBJ2-1; D call uncertain. Trimming pared 1 base from V and 0 bases from J, leaving 7 bases between. CDR3 length: 15 residues. The CDR3 DNA reads TGTGCCAGCAGTTTAGACAGTCGCTCCTACAATGAGCAGTTCTTC. Encoded protein: CASSLDSRSYNEQFF.

This clonotype was found a few times. The J gene is TRBJ2-2, the V gene TRBV6-1, with TRBD1 matching 8 bases. With 5 bases clipped from V and 0 bases from J, the junction kept 11 bases outside the gene matches. The CDR3 contains 18 residues. Germline-derived CDR1 and CDR2 are MNHNS and SASEGT. The CDR3 reads CASSNPQGAETNTGELFF. CDR3 in DNA: TGTGCCAGCAGTAATCCGCAGGGGGCCGAAACGAACACCGGGGAGCTGTTTTTT.

With respect to this clonotype: Here the CDR3 omits its conserved ending phenylalanine or tryptophan, so a read error is the likely source. This chain connects TRBV6-2 or TRBV6-3 to TRBJ2-5; D is perhaps TRBD2 (5 bases). The CDR3 loop spans 13 amino acids. V was shortened by 6 bases and J by 0 bases, with 8 bases between the two germline ends. Germline CDR1 is MNHEY and CDR2 is SVGEGT. CDR3 nucleotides: TGTGCCAGCAGCCCCGGGGACCAAGAGACCCAGTACTCC. Residues: CASSPGDQETQYS.

This clonotype was recorded at least ten times. This chain uses TRBV9 with TRBJ1-4; a weak D match, TRBD1 (5 bases). V lost 5 bases to trimming and J lost 8 bases, with 16 bases between them. Germline lookup yields CDR1 SGDLS and CDR2 YYNGEE. This CDR3 is built from 14 residues. The CDR3 nucleotides are TGTGCCAGCAGTTCGGGAAGGGCAGGGGAAAAACTGTTTTTT. It encodes CASSSGRAGEKLFF. Looking up the rest from reference TRBV9 and TRBJ1-4 gives the full variable domain: DSGVTQTPKHLITATGQRVTLRCSPRSGDLSVYWYQQSLDQGLQFLIQYYNGEERAKGNILERFSAQQFPDLHSELNLSSLELGDSALYFCASSSGRAGEKLFFGSGTQLSVL.

Ten or more counts support this clonotype. The genes are TRBV6-1 and TRBJ2-2, with 10 bases aligning to TRBD2. J was trimmed by 9 bases and V by 6 bases; bases with no gene match: 10. Germline CDR1 MNHNS, CDR2 SASEGT. The CDR3 covers 15 residues. CDR3 in amino acids: CASRRTSGIPRELFF. The CDR3 region has the DNA TGTGCCAGCAGACGGACTAGCGGCATCCCCAGGGAGCTGTTTTTT.

The gene calls are TRBV6-2 or TRBV6-3 and TRBJ2-1; 13 bases match TRBD2. The J segment lost 10 bases and the V segment lost 6 bases, leaving 9 bases of the junction unmatched. Germline CDR1 is MNHEY and CDR2 is SVGEGT. CDR3 size: 15 residues. The CDR3 DNA is TGTGCCAGCAGGCAAGGGACTAGCGGGACGTACGAGCAGTTCTTC. Translating it yields CASRQGTSGTYEQFF.

This clonotype has a count of ten or more. V is TRBV28 and J is TRBJ2-2, with D unclear. CDR1 MDHEN and CDR2 SYDVKM come from the germline V gene. The CDR3 spans 14 residues. V lost 3 bases and J 1 base, leaving 6 bases between the germline ends. DNA of the CDR3: TGTGCCAGCAGTTTTAACAGGAACACCGGGGAGCTGTTTTTT. Translated, it gives CASSFNRNTGELFF.

This clonotype came up many times. This chain joins TRBV20-1 and TRBJ2-1; 9 positions match TRBD2. CDR3 size: 12 residues. Trimming took 6 bases from V and 7 from J; bases not matched to a gene: 4. Germline V lookup: CDR1 DFQATT, CDR2 SNEGSKA (reference sequence). CDR3 region: CSALAGANEQFF. CDR3 coding DNA: TGCAGTGCCTTAGCGGGAGCTAATGAGCAGTTCTTC.